The 4 T cell receptor beta chains reported below all come from one sample, sequenced in a study of T cells and copy number aberrations in small-cell lung cancer. TCRdb's copy holds only in-frame clones and misses some; the assay was immunoSEQ multiplex PCR. The table shows around 9,200 clones, with almost 80% occurring only once. Source material: normal tissue next to the tumor. Every receptor here comes from a man aged 60 to 75 with small cell lung cancer.

The chain employs TRBV29-1 and TRBJ2-2, with 8 bases matching TRBD1. This CDR3 contains 14 residues. CDR1 and CDR2 (germline): SQVTM, ANQGSEA. V dropped 0 bases and J dropped 8; count of bases not matched to a gene: 5. CDR3 protein: CSVEDQGALGELFF. The CDR3 nucleotides are TGCAGCGTTGAAGATCAGGGGGCGCTTGGGGAGCTGTTTTTT.

CDR3 residues: CASSAAGELNEQFF. The CDR3 region has the DNA TGTGCCAGCAGTGCAGCGGGAGAGCTAAATGAGCAGTTCTTC. This chain uses TRBV6-4 with TRBJ2-1; 8 bases align to TRBD2. CDR1 is MRHNA and CDR2 is SNTAGT in the germline V gene. With V trimmed by 4 bases and J by 7 bases, 6 bases remained unmatched. The CDR3 has 14 amino acids.

Remarks on this clone: Different DNA sequences within this sample yield the same CDR3. The V gene is TRBV6-1, the J gene TRBJ2-3; TRBD2 aligns across 8 bases. Germline assignment: CDR1 MNHNS and CDR2 SASEGT. V was pared by 4 bases and J by 0 bases, with 6 bases of the junction left unmatched. CDR3 length: 16 amino acids. CDR3 protein: CASSVSSGASTDTQYF. In DNA form, the CDR3 reads TGTGCCAGCAGTGTAAGTAGCGGGGCCAGCACAGATACGCAGTATTTT.

J is TRBJ2-1 and V is TRBV7-2; TRBD2 matches at 11 bases. The junction had 14 bases not matched to a gene; V was cut back by 2 bases and J by 8 bases. This CDR3 is 18 amino acids long. Germline CDR1 reads SGHTA; CDR2 reads FQGNSA. CDR3 amino acids: CASSLSLLASGRLDEQFF. Written as DNA, the CDR3 is TGTGCCAGCAGCTTAAGTCTTTTGGCTAGCGGGAGGTTGGATGAGCAGTTCTTC.